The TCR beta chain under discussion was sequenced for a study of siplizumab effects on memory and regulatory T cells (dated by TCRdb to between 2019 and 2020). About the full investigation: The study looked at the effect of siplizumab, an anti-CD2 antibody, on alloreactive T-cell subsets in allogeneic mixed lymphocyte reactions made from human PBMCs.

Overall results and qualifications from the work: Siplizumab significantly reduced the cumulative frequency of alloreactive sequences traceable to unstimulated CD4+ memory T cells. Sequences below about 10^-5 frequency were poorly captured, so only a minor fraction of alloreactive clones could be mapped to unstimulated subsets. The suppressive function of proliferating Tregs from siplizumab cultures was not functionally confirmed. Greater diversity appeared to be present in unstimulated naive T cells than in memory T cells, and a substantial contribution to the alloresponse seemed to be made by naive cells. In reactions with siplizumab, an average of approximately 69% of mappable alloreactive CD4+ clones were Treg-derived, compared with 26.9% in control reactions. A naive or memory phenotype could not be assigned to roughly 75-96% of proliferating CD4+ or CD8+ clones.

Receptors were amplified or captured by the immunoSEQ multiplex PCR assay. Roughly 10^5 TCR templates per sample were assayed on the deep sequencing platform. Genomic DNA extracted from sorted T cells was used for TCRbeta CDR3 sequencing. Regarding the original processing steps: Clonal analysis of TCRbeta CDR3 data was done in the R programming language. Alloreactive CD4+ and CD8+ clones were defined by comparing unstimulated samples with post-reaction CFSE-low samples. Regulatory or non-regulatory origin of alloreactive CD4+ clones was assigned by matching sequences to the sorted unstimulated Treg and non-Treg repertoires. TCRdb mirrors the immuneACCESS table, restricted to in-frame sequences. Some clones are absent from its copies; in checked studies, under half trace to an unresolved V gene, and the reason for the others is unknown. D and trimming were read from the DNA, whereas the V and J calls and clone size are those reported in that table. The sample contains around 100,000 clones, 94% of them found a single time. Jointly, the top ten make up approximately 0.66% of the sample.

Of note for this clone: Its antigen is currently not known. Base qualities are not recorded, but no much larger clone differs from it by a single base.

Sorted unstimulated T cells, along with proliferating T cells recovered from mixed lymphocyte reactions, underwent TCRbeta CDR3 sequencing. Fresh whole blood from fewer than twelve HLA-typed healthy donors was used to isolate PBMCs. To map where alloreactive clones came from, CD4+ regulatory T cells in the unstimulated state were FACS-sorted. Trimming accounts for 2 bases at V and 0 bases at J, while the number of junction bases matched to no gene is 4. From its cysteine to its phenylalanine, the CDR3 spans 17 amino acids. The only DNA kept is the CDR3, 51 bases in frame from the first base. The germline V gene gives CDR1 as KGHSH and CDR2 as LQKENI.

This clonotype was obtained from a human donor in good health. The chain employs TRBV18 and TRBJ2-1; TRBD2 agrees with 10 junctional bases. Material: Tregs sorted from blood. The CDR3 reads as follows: CASSPIASGSSYNEQFF. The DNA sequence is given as TGTGCCAGCTCACCAATTGCTAGCGGGAGCTCCTACAATGAGCAGTTCTTC.